The next 9 T cell receptor beta chains were all read from a single sample in a study of T cell repertoires in cytomegalovirus infection. MiXCR, run by TCRdb on the reads, gives a single entry per CDR3 protein. The data hold 170,000 or so distinct CDR3 sequences, with about 18% observed a single time. Sequencing was done on a sample of CD8+ T cells from PBMCs. These receptors all come from a human donor in good health (CMV status not recorded). Some clones in this sample may be carry-over from other donors' samples.

The chain employs TRBV7-2 and TRBJ1-4; maybe TRBD1 (6 bases). Germline V CDR1 and CDR2: SGHTA, FQGNSA. V was cut by 1 base and J by 2 bases, with 20 bases left in between. The CDR3 consists of 19 residues. CDR3: CASSLGGGRAFSTNEKLFF. In nucleotides, the CDR3 is TGTGCCAGCAGCTTAGGAGGGGGGCGAGCTTTCTCGACTAATGAAAAACTGTTTTTT.

This sequence joins TRBV12-3 or TRBV12-4 and TRBJ2-3, with D hard to call. With 5 bases removed from V and 2 bases from J, the gap between germline ends came to 8 bases. The CDR3 consists of 13 residues. The CDR3 sequence: CASSPNPTDTQYF. Here the CDR3 DNA reads TGTGCCAGCAGTCCGAACCCCACAGATACGCAGTATTTT.

The gene calls are TRBV29-1 and TRBJ2-2; D possibly matches TRBD1 or TRBD2 (5 bases each). The CDR3 extends over 16 amino acids. Germline V gene data show CDR1 as SQVTM and CDR2 as ANQGSEA. The V and J ends lost 5 bases and 2 bases respectively, with 18 bases between them. Here the CDR3 DNA reads TGCAGCGTTTTTACGATAATCGGGACCAACACCGGGGAGCTGTTTTTT. It encodes CSVFTIIGTNTGELFF.

The table lists this clonotype with a few counts. The chain employs TRBV4-3 and TRBJ1-1, with a tentative D call TRBD1 (5 bases). This CDR3 spans 13 amino acids. CDR1 is LGHNA and CDR2 is YSLEER in the germline V gene. The V gene lost 6 bases and the J gene lost 7 bases, with 15 bases spanning the gap. DNA of the CDR3: TGCGCCAGCAGTCACAGGTTAGGGCATGAAGCTTTCTTT. Amino acids: CASSHRLGHEAFF.

The genes are TRBV12-5 and TRBJ1-2; 7 nucleotides match TRBD1. Per the germline V gene, CDR1 is LGHNT and CDR2 is FRNRAP. The ends lost 7 bases at V and 0 bases at J; junction bases unmatched: 5. This CDR3 spans 14 amino acids. The CDR3 DNA is TGTGCTAGTGCCCAGGGGGGGTCTAACTATGGCTACACCTTC. Translated: CASAQGGSNYGYTF.

This clonotype was seen repeatedly, ten times or more. The gene calls are TRBV28 and TRBJ2-1; tentative D call: TRBD2 (6 bases). V was cut by 2 bases and J by 7 bases, with 9 bases left in between. Germline V gene lookup returns CDR1 MDHEN and CDR2 SYDVKM. CDR3 length equals 13 residues. As DNA, the CDR3 is TGTGCCAGCAGTTTAGGGACTGGGAATGAGCAGTTCTTC. Its protein is CASSLGTGNEQFF.

The gene calls are TRBV9 and TRBJ2-1, with D perhaps TRBD1 (6 bases). This CDR3 spans 12 amino acids. Germline loops: CDR1 SGDLS, CDR2 YYNGEE. Trimming cost V 3 bases and J 10 bases, with 11 bases left between them. The CDR3 nucleotides are TGTGCCAGCAGCGCCCAGGGGTACGAGCAGTTCTTC. Amino acids: CASSAQGYEQFF.

This sequence joins TRBV19 and TRBJ1-2, with 7 bases identical to TRBD1. The CDR3 spans 14 residues. The germline gives CDR1 LNHDA, CDR2 SQIVND (reference sequence). V lost 4 bases and J lost 4; bases outside the gene matches: 6. The CDR3 region is CASSTRTGGYGYTF. The CDR3 DNA is TGTGCCAGTAGTACCCGGACAGGAGGCTATGGCTACACCTTC.

This clonotype has more than one count but fewer than ten. V and J are TRBV12-3 or TRBV12-4 and TRBJ2-5; D perhaps matches TRBD2 (5 bases). CDR3 length: 16 amino acids. V gave up 6 bases and J gave up 1 base, with 18 bases separating them. CDR3: CASRRAGGYGQETQYF. The CDR3 nucleotides are TGTGCCAGCAGGAGGGCAGGTGGATATGGCCAAGAGACCCAGTACTTC.